This TCR beta chain derives from a study of identical twins. This CDR3 has 16 amino acids. V lost 1 base to trimming and J lost 5 bases; unmatched junction nucleotides: 9. Looked up from germline, CDR1 is SGHRS and CDR2 is YFSETQ. Concerning this clonotype: Its cognate antigen is unknown.

TCRdb re-called the 5' RACE reads with MiXCR, one entry per CDR3 protein. The data contain roughly 700,000 distinct CDR3 sequences, 8.5% to 9.5% of them singletons. Study-wide points: Alpha sequences that were out-of-frame and twin-shared showed an excess of low generation probability. The conclusions drew on cross-sectional statistical analysis instead of tracking the same donors. Beta out-of-frame sequences displayed a weaker excess of sharing between twins. A partial confounding effect on zero-insertion analyses could come from invariant MAIT and iNKT cells.

This same sample was also part of a study on yellow fever vaccine responses in identical twins.

The sequence was collected from a young woman in good health. V and J are TRBV5-1 and TRBJ2-3; 8 nucleotides align to TRBD2. Specimen: PBMCs. Here the CDR3 reads CASSLMPGGPGDTQYF. The CDR3 DNA reads as TGCGCCAGCAGCTTGATGCCGGGAGGGCCCGGAGATACGCAGTATTTT.